The 28 T cell receptor beta chains below were found in one sample sequenced in a study of T cell responses to AZD1222 COVID-19 vaccine. Here immunoSEQ multiplex PCR was the method, and the copy in TCRdb shows in-frame clones only, minus some. The repertoire holds tens of thousands of clones, with roughly 85% as singletons. This specimen was peripheral blood, taken 28 days after the second AZD1222 dose. Receptors originate from an adult who received the AZD1222 COVID-19 vaccine.

J is TRBJ2-3 and V is TRBV3-1 (or the pseudogene TRBV3-2); 10 bases agree with TRBD1. The CDR3 consists of 17 residues. V trimming: 1 base; J trimming: 6 bases; junction bases outside the gene matches: 10. Germline V gene sequence: CDR1 LGHDT, CDR2 YNNKEL (reference sequence). The CDR3 sequence is CASSQGAGQGFHDTQYF. The CDR3 DNA reads as TGTGCCAGCAGCCAAGGGGCGGGACAGGGGTTTCACGATACGCAGTATTTT.

In this sample, this clone turned up a few times. CDR3 nucleotide sequence: TGTGCTAGTGGTCCACCGTGGGTCAGGAACACTGAAGCTTTCTTT. It yields the protein CASGPPWVRNTEAFF. The V call is TRBV12-5, the J call TRBJ1-1; the D is unclear. Germline assignment: CDR1 LGHNT and CDR2 FRNRAP. The CDR3 runs 15 residues. V was trimmed by 5 bases and J by 1 base, leaving 14 bases between them.

This rearrangement joins TRBV6-5 to TRBJ1-3, with no clear D. Trimming cost V 2 bases and J 4 bases, with 9 bases left between them. Per the germline V gene, CDR1 is MNHEY and CDR2 is SVGAGI. The CDR3 loop spans 14 amino acids. The DNA of the CDR3 is TGTGCCAGCAGTTACGGTGGGGTCGGAAACACCATATATTTT. Amino acid sequence: CASSYGGVGNTIYF.

The J gene is TRBJ1-2, the V gene TRBV3-1 (or the pseudogene TRBV3-2), with D uncertain. Trimming removed 2 bases from V and 3 bases from J, with 10 bases in between. Germline lookup yields CDR1 LGHDT and CDR2 YNNKEL (reference sequence). The CDR3 is 14 amino acids. CDR3 protein: CASSQRSTYYGYTF. The CDR3 coding sequence is TGTGCCAGCAGCCAAAGGTCAACCTACTATGGCTACACCTTC.

V gene TRBV2 combines with J gene TRBJ2-1; D call uncertain. V dropped 7 bases and J dropped 2 bases, with 9 bases sitting between them. This CDR3 spans 13 amino acids. The germline V gene has CDR1 SNHLY and CDR2 FYNNEI. CDR3 bases: TGTGCCAGCACTTTCGGGCCCTACAATGAGCAGTTCTTC. Its translation: CASTFGPYNEQFF.

This clone was detected ten times or more. Other DNA sequences in the same sample also yield this CDR3. V is TRBV27 and J is TRBJ1-2, with no clear D. With 0 bases removed from V and 3 bases from J, the gap between germline ends came to 5 bases. This CDR3 has 13 residues. CDR1 is MNHEY and CDR2 is SMNVEV in the germline V gene (reference sequence). CDR3 loop: CASSLSGYYGYTF. CDR3 coding DNA: TGTGCCAGCAGTTTATCGGGATACTATGGCTACACCTTC.

This clone was seen only once. The rearrangement joins TRBV5-1 to TRBJ2-2; no clear D gene. Germline CDR1 is SGHRS and CDR2 is YFSETQ. Between the trimmed V and J ends, which lost 4 bases and 4 bases, there was a span of 14 bases. This CDR3 comprises 15 residues. The CDR3 DNA reads as TGCGCCAGCAGCCTCGGTAGCATATCCACCGGGGAGCTGTTTTTT. As protein: CASSLGSISTGELFF.

V and J are TRBV4-1 and TRBJ2-7; no definite D call. Looked up from germline, CDR1 is MGHRA and CDR2 is YSYEKL. Trimming cost V 0 bases and J 0 bases, with 6 bases left between them. This CDR3 is 14 amino acids long. CDR3 loop: CASSQDRSSYEQYF. The CDR3 coding sequence is TGCGCCAGCAGCCAAGACAGAAGCTCCTACGAGCAGTACTTC.

This clone was picked up one time. The CDR3: CASSLIAGSYEQYF. The CDR3 DNA reads as TGTGCCAGCAGCTTAATTGCAGGGAGCTACGAGCAGTACTTC. V gene TRBV11-1 combines with J gene TRBJ2-7; TRBD1 or TRBD2 may be the D gene (5 bases each). Germline loops: CDR1 SGHAT, CDR2 FQDESV (reference sequence). This CDR3 is built from 14 residues. The V end lost 2 bases, the J end lost 3 bases, and 11 bases lay between the germline ends.

This chain connects TRBV19 to TRBJ1-2; 7 bases line up with TRBD1. The CDR3 loop spans 14 amino acids. Germline trimming cut 5 bases from V and 5 bases from J; bases unmatched to any gene: 8. The germline gives CDR1 LNHDA, CDR2 SQIVND (reference sequence). The CDR3 spells CASSPQGLGYGYTF. The CDR3 DNA reads as TGTGCCAGTAGTCCACAGGGGCTGGGTTATGGCTACACCTTC.

V and J are TRBV16 and TRBJ1-2; no clear D. This CDR3 has 13 residues. Germline CDR1 is KGHSY and CDR2 is FQNENV. The ends were cut back, 6 bases at V and 3 bases at J, with 11 bases in the middle. CDR3 sequence: CASSIGRDYGYTF. The CDR3 coding sequence is TGTGCCAGCAGTATAGGCAGAGACTATGGCTACACCTTC.

The chain combines TRBV27 with TRBJ2-1; 10 bases align to TRBD2. Trimming removed 5 bases from V and 0 bases from J; junction bases left unmatched: 7. Germline CDR1 and CDR2: MNHEY and SMNVEV (reference sequence). The CDR3 totals 17 residues. In DNA, the CDR3 is TGTGCCAGCAGTCCGCCCCCTAGCGGGGGCTCCTACAATGAGCAGTTCTTC. Residues: CASSPPPSGGSYNEQFF.

The chain joins TRBV12-3 or TRBV12-4 to TRBJ2-1; the match to TRBD1 covers 12 bases. The CDR3 contains 12 residues. J was trimmed by 16 bases and V by 5 bases; bases with no gene match: 6. CDR3 bases: TGTGCCAGCAGTCCTAGGGACAGGGGGCGATTCTTC. Protein: CASSPRDRGRFF.

This chain joins TRBV9 and TRBJ1-1, with D maybe TRBD1 (5 bases). Germline loops: CDR1 SGDLS, CDR2 YYNGEE. V lost 0 bases and J lost 2, with 8 bases in between. The CDR3 sequence is 14 residues long. CDR3 sequence reads: CASSVADSNTEAFF. CDR3 DNA: TGTGCCAGCAGCGTAGCAGACAGCAACACTGAAGCTTTCTTT.

This clone came up a few times. This chain connects TRBV6-5 to TRBJ2-2; D tentatively reads TRBD1 or TRBD2 (5 bases each). The germline V gene has CDR1 MNHEY and CDR2 SVGAGI. The germline V and J ends were trimmed by 7 bases and 1 base, with 13 bases remaining between them. This CDR3 has 15 residues. The CDR3 DNA is TGTGCCAGCAAACTTGGGGGACGGAACACCGGGGAGCTGTTTTTT. Translating it yields CASKLGGRNTGELFF.

The gene calls are TRBV28 and TRBJ2-7; TRBD1 matches 12 bases. Trimming took 10 bases from V and 6 from J; bases not matched to a gene: 10. The CDR3 totals 14 residues. Germline CDR1 and CDR2: MDHEN and SYDVKM. The chain's CDR3 is CAILPGQGAGEQYF. The CDR3 region has the DNA TGTGCCATTCTCCCGGGACAGGGGGCTGGCGAGCAGTACTTC.

This clone was counted a single time. The rearrangement joins TRBV10-3 to TRBJ1-4, with D uncertain. The V end was cut by 7 bases, the J end by 5 bases, with 20 bases between. This CDR3 is built from 16 residues. CDR1 and CDR2 (germline): ENHRY, SYGVKD. The CDR3 DNA follows: TGTGCCATCATAGTCCGGCGGCGAGGTTTCAATGAAAAACTGTTTTTT. Residues: CAIIVRRRGFNEKLFF.

The chain employs TRBV6-5 and TRBJ2-3, with 9 bases identical to TRBD2. Germline assignment: CDR1 MNHEY and CDR2 SVGAGI. This CDR3 has 13 amino acids. The ends lost 8 bases at V and 9 bases at J; junction bases unmatched: 9. CDR3 nucleotides: TGTGCCAGCTATCGCGGGGGGGCCGGGACGCAGTATTTT. This sequence encodes CASYRGGAGTQYF.

The chain is built from TRBV6-5 and TRBJ2-3; 7 nucleotides align to TRBD2. V was pared by 5 bases and J by 4 bases, with 9 bases of the junction left unmatched. The CDR3 extends over 15 amino acids. Germline V gene sequence: CDR1 MNHEY, CDR2 SVGAGI. The CDR3 spells CASSPGGGGADTQYF. CDR3 nucleotide sequence: TGTGCCAGCAGTCCCGGTGGGGGAGGGGCAGATACGCAGTATTTT.

J is TRBJ1-2 and V is TRBV16, with 7 bases aligning to TRBD1. Germline CDR1 is KGHSY and CDR2 is FQNENV. The CDR3 sequence is 15 residues long. Losses at the gene ends were 5 bases for V and 4 bases for J; bases not matched to a gene: 10. The CDR3 bases are TGTGCCAGCAGCACCTCCTCAGGGGGTGGCTATGGCTACACCTTC. This codes for CASSTSSGGGYGYTF.

The rearrangement joins TRBV25-1 to TRBJ1-1; TRBD1 might be the D (5 bases). This CDR3 has 15 residues. Germline loops: CDR1 MGHDK, CDR2 SYGVNS. V was shortened by 1 base and J by 4 bases, with 13 bases between the two germline ends. CDR3 coding DNA: TGTGCCAGCAGTGAATTTCCAGGGATCACCACTGAAGCTTTCTTT. Its translation: CASSEFPGITTEAFF.

The rearrangement uses TRBV25-1 and TRBJ1-5, with D uncertain. The germline V and J ends were trimmed by 8 bases and 5 bases, with 7 bases remaining between them. The CDR3 sequence is 11 residues long. Germline V gene data show CDR1 as MGHDK and CDR2 as SYGVNS. The CDR3 coding sequence is TGTGCCAGCGGATATCATCAGCCCCAGCATTTT. This gives the protein CASGYHQPQHF. The variable domain in full, with the rest retrieved from reference TRBV25-1 and TRBJ1-5, is EADIYQTPRYLVIGTGKKITLECSQTMGHDKMYWYQQDPGMELHLIHYSYGVNSTEKGDLSSESTVSRIRTEHFPLTLESARPSHTSQYLCASGYHQPQHFGDGTRLSIL.

The chain employs TRBV5-1 and TRBJ2-7, with a tentative D call TRBD2 (5 bases). The germline V gene encodes CDR1 SGHRS and CDR2 YFSETQ. V dropped 4 bases and J dropped 3 bases, with 11 bases sitting between them. The CDR3 runs to 13 residues. The CDR3 protein is CASSTDLYYEQYF. CDR3 in DNA: TGCGCCAGCAGCACGGACTTATACTACGAGCAGTACTTC.

The chain uses TRBV7-8 and TRBJ2-2; a possible D gene is TRBD1 (6 bases). Germline CDR1 is SGHVS and CDR2 is FQNEAQ. This CDR3 has 16 residues. Trimming stripped 0 bases from V and 3 bases from J, with 11 bases between. CDR3 loop: CASSLAAGADTGELFF. The CDR3 DNA is TGTGCCAGCAGCTTAGCCGCAGGGGCGGACACCGGGGAGCTGTTTTTT.

The genes are TRBV29-1 and TRBJ1-2; D perhaps matches TRBD1 (5 bases). The germline V gene has CDR1 SQVTM and CDR2 ANQGSEA. The CDR3 is 15 amino acids. Between the trimmed V and J ends, which lost 2 bases and 6 bases, there was a span of 19 bases. The CDR3 is CSVEKAGQGIDGYTF. In nucleotides, the CDR3 is TGCAGCGTTGAAAAGGCAGGACAAGGGATAGATGGCTACACCTTC.

The chain carries TRBV15 and TRBJ1-1; no firm D call. The V gene lost 0 bases and the J gene lost 4 bases, with 9 bases spanning the gap. CDR1 and CDR2 from the germline V gene are LNHNV and YYDKDF (reference sequence). The CDR3 consists of 14 residues. CDR3 loop: CATSRDRQITEAFF. CDR3 bases: TGTGCCACCAGCAGAGATCGTCAAATCACTGAAGCTTTCTTT.

J is TRBJ1-5 and V is TRBV10-3, with no clear D. Germline assignment: CDR1 ENHRY and CDR2 SYGVKD. This CDR3 is built from 15 residues. V was clipped by 0 bases and J by 3 bases, with 9 bases between them. Here the CDR3 reads CAISESRSNNQPQHF. The CDR3 DNA reads as TGTGCCATCAGTGAGTCGAGGTCAAACAATCAGCCCCAGCATTTT.

This clone was seen only a few times. The rearrangement links TRBV3-1 (or the pseudogene TRBV3-2) to TRBJ2-5; unclear D gene. Trimming stripped 0 bases from V and 5 bases from J, with 10 bases between. This CDR3 has 14 amino acids. Germline loops: CDR1 LGHDT, CDR2 YNNKEL (reference sequence). Here the CDR3 reads CASSQDSFWETQYF. In nucleotides, the CDR3 is TGTGCCAGCAGCCAAGACTCATTCTGGGAGACCCAGTACTTC.